One and the same sample provided the 30 T cell receptor beta chains below, sequenced in a study of spatial heterogeneity in lung cancer. TCRdb reprocessed the 5' RACE reads with MiXCR, giving one entry per CDR3 protein. The repertoire consists of some 37,000 distinct CDR3 sequences, with 6% to 8% occurring once and the leading ten covering about 26%. Time point indicated: sample taken at primary tumor resection. The sequenced material consisted of unsorted whole RNA from tumor, nontumor lung or frozen PBMC. This material consisted of PBMCs, taken at surgery. These receptors all come from a male donor with early-stage non-small cell lung cancer.

This clonotype was observed many times. The rearrangement links TRBV7-9 to TRBJ2-1, with D possibly being TRBD2 (5 bases). The CDR3 is 15 amino acids. Trimming took off 5 bases at V and 0 bases at J, with 11 bases between the two ends. CDR1 and CDR2 from the germline V gene are SEHNR and FQNEAQ (reference sequence). DNA of the CDR3: TGTGCCAGCAGCAATAGCGAGAGCTCCTACAATGAGCAGTTCTTC. This codes for CASSNSESSYNEQFF.

This clonotype was detected ten times or more. The chain has TRBV10-3 and TRBJ1-1; TRBD1 might be the D (6 bases). V was shortened by 7 bases and J by 0 bases, with 12 bases between the two germline ends. Looked up from germline, CDR1 is ENHRY and CDR2 is SYGVKD. The CDR3 has 14 amino acids. The CDR3 nucleotides are TGTGCCATCACCAGCGGACAGATGAACACTGAAGCTTTCTTT. It is translated as CAITSGQMNTEAFF.

This clonotype was found many times. The chain combines TRBV6-2 or TRBV6-3 with TRBJ2-1, with 16 nucleotides matching TRBD2. V lost 6 bases and J lost 1; bases outside the gene matches: 6. The CDR3 runs 18 residues. From germline, CDR1 is MNHEY and CDR2 SVGEGT. CDR3 sequence (DNA): TGTGCCAGCAGACCGGGACTAGCGGGGGGGCGGTCCTACAATGAGCAGTTCTTC. Encoded protein: CASRPGLAGGRSYNEQFF.

This clonotype appeared a single time. J is TRBJ2-3 and V is TRBV4-1; TRBD2 matches at 14 bases. The CDR3 contains 18 residues. After removal of 2 bases from V and 2 bases from J, the junction contained 6 bases not matched to a gene. The V gene's germline CDR1 is MGHRA and CDR2 YSYEKL. The DNA of the CDR3 is TGCGCCAGCAGCCAACCGGGACTAGCGGGGGCCCACACAGATACGCAGTATTTT. This gives the protein CASSQPGLAGAHTDTQYF.

This chain connects TRBV29-1 to TRBJ2-6; 12 positions match TRBD1. The germline V gene encodes CDR1 SQVTM and CDR2 ANQGSEA. J lost 4 bases, V lost 4 bases, and 5 bases had no gene match. The CDR3 runs 16 residues. CDR3 sequence (DNA): TGCAGCGTTGTGGGACAGGGGGCTAAAGGGGCCAACGTCCTGACTTTC. This sequence encodes CSVVGQGAKGANVLTF.

At least ten counts were recorded for this clonotype. V and J are TRBV6-2 or TRBV6-3 and TRBJ2-3; D perhaps matches TRBD1 (6 bases). The ends were cut back, 0 bases at V and 4 bases at J, with 8 bases in the middle. This CDR3 contains 14 residues. The germline V gene encodes CDR1 MNHEY and CDR2 SVGEGT. CDR3 sequence: CASSYSQGPDTQYF. The CDR3 DNA reads as TGTGCCAGCAGTTACTCACAGGGCCCAGATACGCAGTATTTT.

The sample holds many counts of this clonotype. This chain's CDR3 is CASSLTSEYTGELFF. In nucleotides, the CDR3 is TGTGCCAGCAGCTTGACTAGCGAGTACACCGGGGAGCTGTTTTTT. The chain is built from TRBV13 and TRBJ2-2; 8 bases align to TRBD2. Germline values: CDR1 PRHDT, CDR2 FYEKMQ (reference sequence). The CDR3 totals 15 residues. V lost 3 bases, J lost 3 bases, and 3 bases stayed unmatched.

V is TRBV11-1 and J is TRBJ2-3; no firm D call. Germline lookup yields CDR1 SGHAT and CDR2 FQDESV (reference sequence). The germline V and J ends were trimmed by 8 bases and 2 bases, with 11 bases remaining between them. This CDR3 comprises 13 residues. The CDR3 spells CASVGSDTDTQYF. CDR3 nucleotide sequence: TGTGCCAGCGTCGGGTCGGACACAGATACGCAGTATTTT.

The chain combines TRBV27 with TRBJ1-6; D gene uncertain. The V end lost 6 bases, the J end lost 7 bases, and 16 bases lay between the germline ends. From germline, CDR1 is MNHEY and CDR2 SMNVEV (reference sequence). The CDR3 totals 15 residues. The CDR3 bases are TGTGCCAGCAGCCAATACACCTTACCGAATTCACCCCTCCACTTT. This sequence encodes CASSQYTLPNSPLHF.

This clonotype appeared many times. The chain recombines TRBV25-1 with TRBJ1-2; no firm D call. Trimming removed 1 base at V and 0 bases at J, with 9 bases between. The CDR3 covers 15 residues. Germline CDR1 MGHDK, CDR2 SYGVNS. CDR3 protein: CASSEWMPANYGYTF. DNA for the CDR3: TGTGCCAGCAGTGAATGGATGCCCGCTAACTATGGCTACACCTTC.

The CDR3 bases are TGTGCCTGGAGTCGGGGTGGCGAGAGCACAGATACGCAGTATTTT. As protein: CAWSRGGESTDTQYF. V is TRBV30 and J is TRBJ2-3; D perhaps matches TRBD2 (5 bases). Deletions cut 2 bases from V and 0 bases from J, with 12 bases between. Germline V CDR1 and CDR2: GTSNPN, SVGIG (reference sequence). This CDR3 region has 15 residues.

A remark on this clonotype: A much larger clone differs by one base, so this may be a read error. This sequence joins TRBV2 and TRBJ1-2, with TRBD1 matching 7 bases. The CDR3 contains 14 residues. CDR1 is SNHLY and CDR2 is FYNNEI in the germline V gene. J gave up 4 bases and V 7 bases, and 9 bases lay outside the gene matches. CDR3: CASNEQGISYGYTF. The CDR3 coding sequence is TGTGCCAGCAACGAACAGGGGATCAGCTATGGCTACACCTTC.

This chain connects TRBV7-2 to TRBJ2-5; D call uncertain. The CDR3 contains 13 residues. Trimming pared 5 bases from V and 4 bases from J, leaving 11 bases between. Germline V lookup: CDR1 SGHTA, CDR2 FQGNSA. The CDR3 nucleotides are TGTGCCAGCAGCCCCACTCGGTCAGAGACCCAGTACTTC. Its protein is CASSPTRSETQYF.

This clonotype was seen repeatedly, ten times or more. V usage is TRBV5-1 and J usage is TRBJ1-2, with 7 positions matching TRBD1. Germline V CDR1 and CDR2: SGHRS, YFSETQ. After removal of 7 bases from V and 3 bases from J, the junction contained 6 bases not matched to a gene. The CDR3 has 13 amino acids. CDR3 coding DNA: TGCGCCAGCCTAGGGGGCGCAGACTATGGCTACACCTTC. Its protein is CASLGGADYGYTF. The complete variable domain, with remaining parts taken from reference TRBV5-1 and TRBJ1-2, reads KAGVTQTPRYLIKTRGQQVTLSCSPISGHRSVSWYQQTPGQGLQFLFEYFSETQRNKGNFPGRFSGRQFSNSRSEMNVSTLELGDSALYLCASLGGADYGYTFGSGTRLTVV.

This clonotype was recorded many times. This rearrangement joins TRBV6-4 to TRBJ2-1; TRBD2 aligns across 7 bases. V trimming: 3 bases; J trimming: 4 bases; junction bases outside the gene matches: 0. The CDR3 sequence is 13 residues long. Germline CDR1 reads MRHNA; CDR2 reads SNTAGT. DNA for the CDR3: TGTGCCAGCAGTGAGCGGGAGTACAATGAGCAGTTCTTC. Protein product: CASSEREYNEQFF.

This clonotype has a handful of counts. The CDR3 here is CASSLRMDRTNYGYTF. CDR3 sequence (DNA): TGTGCCAGCAGCCTGCGGATGGACAGGACAAACTATGGCTACACCTTC. The chain combines TRBV7-2 with TRBJ1-2, with 7 bases fitting TRBD1. Germline CDR1 SGHTA, CDR2 FQGNSA. Unmatched junction bases numbered 11, after V lost 5 bases and J lost 2 bases. The CDR3 sequence is 16 residues long.

This clonotype was recorded many times. V gene TRBV4-2 combines with J gene TRBJ2-2; TRBD1 matches 7 bases. The germline V gene has CDR1 LGHNA and CDR2 YNFKEQ. This CDR3 region has 15 residues. The V and J ends lost 4 bases and 2 bases, in that order; junction bases with no gene match: 4. Here the CDR3 reads CASSLRQGNTGELFF. CDR3 in DNA: TGTGCCAGCAGCCTAAGACAGGGAAACACCGGGGAGCTGTTTTTT.

This clonotype has at least ten counts. The V and J genes are TRBV14 and TRBJ2-5; D is uncertain. The germline V and J ends were trimmed by 1 base and 9 bases, with 12 bases remaining between them. Germline V CDR1 and CDR2: SGHDN, FVKESK. This CDR3 comprises 13 residues. The CDR3 DNA sequence: TGTGCCAGCAGCCAAGGGCGTGTGTGGTCCCAGTACTTC. Translation gives CASSQGRVWSQYF.

There are many counts of this clonotype. The chain joins TRBV15 to TRBJ1-5; D gene unclear. The length of the CDR3 is 15 residues. CDR1 LNHNV and CDR2 YYDKDF come from the germline V gene (reference sequence). Between the trimmed V and J ends, which lost 0 bases and 10 bases, there was a span of 16 bases. The CDR3 here is CATSRDRAIVGPQHF. The CDR3, as DNA: TGTGCCACCAGCAGAGATCGGGCCATAGTTGGCCCCCAGCATTTT.

This clonotype was observed a few times. This chain uses TRBV4-3 with TRBJ2-7; D uncertain. Germline CDR1 LGHNA, CDR2 YSLEER. The CDR3 contains 13 residues. Trimming cost V 0 bases and J 3 bases, with 6 bases left between them. CDR3 sequence (DNA): TGCGCCAGCAGCCAAGATCGAAACTACGAGCAGTACTTC. It specifies CASSQDRNYEQYF.

This clonotype was found a few times. This chain connects TRBV6-5 to TRBJ1-1, with 8 bases that match TRBD1. The CDR3 sequence is 15 residues long. Germline V gene data show CDR1 as MNHEY and CDR2 as SVGAGI. The V segment lost 0 bases and the J segment 3 bases; nucleotides outside the gene matches: 3. CDR3: CASSYSNRGDTEAFF. The CDR3 nucleotides read TGTGCCAGCAGTTACTCTAACAGGGGGGACACTGAAGCTTTCTTT.

This clonotype showed up just a few times. The chain recombines TRBV5-1 with TRBJ2-6; TRBD2 matches 12 bases. Germline CDR1 is SGHRS and CDR2 is YFSETQ. This CDR3 has 19 residues. Germline trimming cut 3 bases from V and 0 bases from J; bases unmatched to any gene: 7. This CDR3 reads CASSSGLAGLHSGANVLTF. CDR3 nucleotides: TGCGCCAGCAGCTCAGGACTAGCGGGACTACACTCTGGGGCCAACGTCCTGACTTTC.

The chain uses TRBV18 and TRBJ1-5; TRBD1 matches 8 bases. V gave up 2 bases and J gave up 3 bases; unmatched junction bases: 12. Germline CDR1 KGHSH, CDR2 LQKENI. The CDR3 covers 18 residues. CDR3 protein: CASSPVSGRGRPNQPQHF. For the CDR3, the DNA is TGTGCCAGCTCACCAGTGTCGGGCAGGGGGCGACCCAATCAGCCCCAGCATTTT.

This clonotype was seen more than once but under ten times. V is TRBV19 and J is TRBJ2-1, with D unresolved. Germline values: CDR1 LNHDA, CDR2 SQIVND (reference sequence). The V end lost 5 bases, the J end lost 6 bases, and 14 bases lay between the germline ends. CDR3 size: 14 residues. The CDR3 DNA reads TGTGCCAGTAGTCTCCCCCCCAGAGTCAATGAGCAGTTCTTC. Translated: CASSLPPRVNEQFF.

Ten or more counts support this clonotype. The gene calls are TRBV7-2 and TRBJ1-4, with a weak D call TRBD1 (5 bases). Trimming left V 0 bases short and J 10 bases short, with 15 bases between. In germline, CDR1 is SGHTA, CDR2 FQGNSA. This CDR3 spans 15 amino acids. CDR3 sequence: CASSLAGTRSGKLFF. CDR3 nucleotides: TGTGCCAGCAGCTTAGCGGGGACCCGCAGCGGAAAACTGTTTTTT.

This clonotype came up many times. The chain is built from TRBV5-4 and TRBJ2-5; tentative D call: TRBD2 (7 bases). Germline CDR1 reads SGHNT; CDR2 reads YYREEE (reference sequence). CDR3 length: 15 residues. Trimming took off 5 bases at V and 0 bases at J, with 14 bases between the two ends. The CDR3 spells CASSGGALYQETQYF. In nucleotides, the CDR3 is TGTGCCAGCAGTGGGGGGGCTCTGTACCAAGAGACCCAGTACTTC.

This clonotype has at least ten counts. The chain uses TRBV12-3 or TRBV12-4 and TRBJ1-1, with D unresolved. The CDR3 sequence is 14 residues long. V was trimmed by 2 bases and J by 5 bases, leaving 12 bases between them. CDR3 coding DNA: TGTGCCAGCAGTTTACAGGAGCAAGGGACTGAAGCTTTCTTT. It is translated as CASSLQEQGTEAFF.

This clonotype was counted many times. The chain combines TRBV6-6 with TRBJ1-3, with unresolved D. V was shortened by 8 bases and J by 1 base, with 12 bases between the two germline ends. The CDR3 sequence is 14 residues long. Germline V CDR1 and CDR2: MNHNY, SVGAGI (reference sequence). CDR3 amino acids: CASRPGSSGNTIYF. CDR3 in DNA: TGTGCCAGCCGACCGGGATCTTCTGGAAACACCATATATTTT.

This clonotype was observed many times. The V call is TRBV6-2 or TRBV6-3, the J call TRBJ2-3; 14 nucleotides agree with TRBD2. This CDR3 region has 19 residues. V was pared by 2 bases and J by 1 base, with 8 bases of the junction left unmatched. Germline V lookup: CDR1 MNHEY, CDR2 SVGEGT. The CDR3 sequence: CASSYDGTSGGPRTDTQYF. CDR3 DNA: TGTGCCAGCAGTTACGATGGGACTAGCGGGGGCCCACGCACAGATACGCAGTATTTT.

This chain uses TRBV30 with TRBJ2-7; D might be TRBD2 (6 bases). Germline V gene sequence: CDR1 GTSNPN, CDR2 SVGIG (reference sequence). The CDR3 spans 14 residues. V gave up 8 bases and J gave up 4 bases, with 21 bases separating them. CDR3 in DNA: TGTGCCCGGGCGGGGAACGGCCGCGGTTACGAGCAGTACTTC. It codes for CARAGNGRGYEQYF.